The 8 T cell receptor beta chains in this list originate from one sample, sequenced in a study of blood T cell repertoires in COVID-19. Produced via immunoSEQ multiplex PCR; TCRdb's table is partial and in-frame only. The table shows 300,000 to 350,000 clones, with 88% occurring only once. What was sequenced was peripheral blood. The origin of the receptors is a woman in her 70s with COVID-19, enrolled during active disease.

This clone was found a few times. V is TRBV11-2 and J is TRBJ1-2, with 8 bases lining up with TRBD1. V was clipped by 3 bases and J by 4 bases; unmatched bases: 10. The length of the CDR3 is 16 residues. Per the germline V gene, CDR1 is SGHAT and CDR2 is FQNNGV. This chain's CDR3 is CASSLDREEAGYGYTF. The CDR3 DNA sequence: TGTGCCAGCAGCTTGGACAGGGAGGAGGCGGGCTATGGCTACACCTTC.

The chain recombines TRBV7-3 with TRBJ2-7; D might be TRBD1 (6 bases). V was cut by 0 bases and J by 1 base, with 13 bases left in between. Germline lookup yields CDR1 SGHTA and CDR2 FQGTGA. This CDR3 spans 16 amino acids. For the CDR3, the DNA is TGTGCCAGCAGCTTAACAGGTGTAGGGGGATCCTACGAGCAGTACTTC. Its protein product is CASSLTGVGGSYEQYF. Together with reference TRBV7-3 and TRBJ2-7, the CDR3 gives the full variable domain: GAGVSQTPSNKVTEKGKYVELRCDPISGHTALYWYRQSLGQGPEFLIYFQGTGAADDSGLPNDRFFAVRPEGSVSTLKIQRTERGDSAVYLCASSLTGVGGSYEQYFGPGTRLTVT.

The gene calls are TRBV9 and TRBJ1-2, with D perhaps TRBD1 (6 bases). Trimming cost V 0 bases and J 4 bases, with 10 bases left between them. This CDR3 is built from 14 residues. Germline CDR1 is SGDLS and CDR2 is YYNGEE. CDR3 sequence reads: CASSVAEGVYGYTF. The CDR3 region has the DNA TGTGCCAGCAGCGTAGCTGAGGGGGTCTATGGCTACACCTTC.

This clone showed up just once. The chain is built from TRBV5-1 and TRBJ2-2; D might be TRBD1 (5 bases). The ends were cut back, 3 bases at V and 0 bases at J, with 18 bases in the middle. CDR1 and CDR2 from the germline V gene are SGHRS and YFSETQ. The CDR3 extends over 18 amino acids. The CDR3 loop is CASSSAPTGTTNTGELFF. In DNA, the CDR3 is TGCGCCAGCAGCTCAGCCCCTACAGGAACCACGAACACCGGGGAGCTGTTTTTT.

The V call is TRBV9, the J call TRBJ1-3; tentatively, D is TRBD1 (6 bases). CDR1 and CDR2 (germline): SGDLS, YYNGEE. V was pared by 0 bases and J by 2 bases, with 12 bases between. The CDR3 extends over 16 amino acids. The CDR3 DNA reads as TGTGCCAGCAGCGTAGACAGGGCCTGGACTGGAAACACCATATATTTT. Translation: CASSVDRAWTGNTIYF.

CDR3 coding DNA: TGTGCCAGCAGCCACGGGACTAGCGGGGGAGATACGCAGTATTTT. Encoded protein: CASSHGTSGGDTQYF. V is TRBV5-4 and J is TRBJ2-3, with 14 bases that match TRBD2. V trimming: 4 bases; J trimming: 5 bases; junction bases outside the gene matches: 3. Germline V gene lookup returns CDR1 SGHNT and CDR2 YYREEE (reference sequence). The CDR3 totals 15 residues.

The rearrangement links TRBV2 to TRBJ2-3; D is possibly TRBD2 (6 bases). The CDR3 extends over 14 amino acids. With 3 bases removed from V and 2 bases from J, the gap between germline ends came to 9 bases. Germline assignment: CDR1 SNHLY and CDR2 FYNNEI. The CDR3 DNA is TGTGCCAGCAGTGACGGAGGGTACACAGATACGCAGTATTTT. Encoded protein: CASSDGGYTDTQYF.

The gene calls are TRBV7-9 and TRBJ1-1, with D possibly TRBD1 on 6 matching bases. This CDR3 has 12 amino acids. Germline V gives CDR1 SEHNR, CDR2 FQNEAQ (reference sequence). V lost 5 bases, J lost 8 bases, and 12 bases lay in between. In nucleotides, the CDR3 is TGTGCCAGCAGCCCCCTGGACAGAGAAGCTTTCTTT. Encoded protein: CASSPLDREAFF. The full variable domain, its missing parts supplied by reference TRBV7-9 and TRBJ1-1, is DTGVSQNPRHKITKRGQNVTFRCDPISEHNRLYWYRQTLGQGPEFLTYFQNEAQLEKSRLLSDRFSAERPKGSFSTLEIQRTEQGDSAMYLCASSPLDREAFFGQGTRLTVV.